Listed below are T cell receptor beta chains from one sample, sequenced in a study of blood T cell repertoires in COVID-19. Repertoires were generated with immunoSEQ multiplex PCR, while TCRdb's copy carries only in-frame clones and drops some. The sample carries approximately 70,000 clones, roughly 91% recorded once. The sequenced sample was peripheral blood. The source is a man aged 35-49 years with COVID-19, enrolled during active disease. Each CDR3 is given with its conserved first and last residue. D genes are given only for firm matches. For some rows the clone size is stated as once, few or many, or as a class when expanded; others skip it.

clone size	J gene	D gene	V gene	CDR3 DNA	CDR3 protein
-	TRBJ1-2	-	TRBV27	TGTGCCAGCAGTTTACGAAATGCAGGCCTCTATGGCTACACCTTC	CASSLRNAGLYGYTF
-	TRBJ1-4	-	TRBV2	TGTGCCAGCACATTCAATGAAAAACTGTTTTTT	CASTFNEKLFF
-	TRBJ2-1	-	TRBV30	TGTGCCTGGAGTCACGGGGCTAGCGCGTGGAATGAGCAGTTCTTC	CAWSHGASAWNEQFF
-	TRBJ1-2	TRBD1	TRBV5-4	TGTGCCAGCAGCCCGGACAGGGGGCGAAGCTATGGCTACACCTTC	CASSPDRGRSYGYTF
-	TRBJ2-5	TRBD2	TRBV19	TGTGCCAGTAGTATAACGGGGGGACAAGAGACCCAGTACTTC	CASSITGGQETQYF
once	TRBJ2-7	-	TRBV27	TGTGCCAGCAGTTCCCCCGATAGTCTCGAGCAGTACTTC	CASSSPDSLEQYF
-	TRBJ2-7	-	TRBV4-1	TGCGCCAGCAGCACTACAGGGGGGGGAAACGAGCAGTACTTC	CASSTTGGGNEQYF
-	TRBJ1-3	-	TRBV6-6	TGTGCCAGCAGTTACCCAGGTACCTCTGGAAACACCATATATTTT	CASSYPGTSGNTIYF
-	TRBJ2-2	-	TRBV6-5	TGTGCCAGCAGGAAATTACAGGGCACCGGGGAGCTGTTTTTT	CASRKLQGTGELFF
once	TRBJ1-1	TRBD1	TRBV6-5	TGTGCCAGCAGAGCCGGGACAGGGAACACTGAAGCTTTCTTT	CASRAGTGNTEAFF
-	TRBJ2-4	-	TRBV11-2	TGTGCCAGCAGCTTGGACAGCCTAGCCAAAAACATTCAGTACTTC	CASSLDSLAKNIQYF
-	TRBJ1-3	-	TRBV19	TGTGCCAGTAGTACCCCGGTTACGCGGCTAAAGGGAAACACCATATATTTT	CASSTPVTRLKGNTIYF
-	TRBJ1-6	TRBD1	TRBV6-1	TGTGCCAGCAGTGAAGCCTGGACAGGGACTTCACCCCTCCACTTT	CASSEAWTGTSPLHF
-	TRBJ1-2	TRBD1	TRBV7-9	TGTGCCAGCAGCCCCTCCACCGGGACAGGGAACTATGGCTACACCTTC	CASSPSTGTGNYGYTF
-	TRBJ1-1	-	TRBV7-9	TGTGCCAGCAGCCGTTCGGACCGGGAAACTTTCTTT	CASSRSDRETFF
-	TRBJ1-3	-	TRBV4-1	TGCGCCAGCAGCCAAGGAGTACCACTCTCTGGAAACACCATATATTTT	CASSQGVPLSGNTIYF
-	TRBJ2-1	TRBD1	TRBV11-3	TGTGCCAGCAGCTCATCGTTCGACAGGGAACCCTACAATGAGCAGTTCTTC	CASSSSFDREPYNEQFF
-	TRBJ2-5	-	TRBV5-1	TGCGCCAGCAGCCCCCAACCCCAGGGGACGGCTCAAGAGACCCAGTACTTC	CASSPQPQGTAQETQYF
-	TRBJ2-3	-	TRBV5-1	TGCGCCAGCAGCTTGGACCAGGAGGCAGATACGCAGTATTTT	CASSLDQEADTQYF
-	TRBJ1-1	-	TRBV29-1	TGCAGCGTTGCGTCTTCCGGGACTGAAGCTTTCTTT	CSVASSGTEAFF
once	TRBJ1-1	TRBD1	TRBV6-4	TGTGCCAGCAGTGACGGTGGGTGGACAGGGCAGGGTTACACTGAAGCTTTCTTT	CASSDGGWTGQGYTEAFF
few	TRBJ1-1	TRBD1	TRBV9	TGTGCCAGCAGCCCCCCCGGGACAGGGGGTTTCACTGAAGCTTTCTTT	CASSPPGTGGFTEAFF
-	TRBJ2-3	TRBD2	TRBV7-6	TGTGCCAGCAGCGTTAGCGGGACTAGCACAGATACGCAGTATTTT	CASSVSGTSTDTQYF
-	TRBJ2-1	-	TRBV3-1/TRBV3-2	TGTGCCAGCAGCCCGGGGGTCAATGAGCAGTTCTTC	CASSPGVNEQFF
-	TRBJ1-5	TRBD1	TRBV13	TGTGCCAGCAGCTTACTTTGGGGACAGGGGTTCCAGCCCCAGCATTTT	CASSLLWGQGFQPQHF
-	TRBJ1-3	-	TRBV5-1	TGCGCCAGCAGCTTGGGAGGAGATGGAAACACCATATATTTT	CASSLGGDGNTIYF
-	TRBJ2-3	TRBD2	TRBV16	TGTGCCAGCAGCCAATCGCGGGGGGGCACAGATACGCAGTATTTT	CASSQSRGGTDTQYF
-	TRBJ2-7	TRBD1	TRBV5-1	TGCGCCAGCACACCCAGGGGGCTACACGAGCAGTACTTC	CASTPRGLHEQYF
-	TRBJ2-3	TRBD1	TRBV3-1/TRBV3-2	TGTGCCAGCAGCATCCAAGGGGGCCAACAAGATACGCAGTATTTT	CASSIQGGQQDTQYF
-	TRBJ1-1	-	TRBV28	TGTGCCAGCTACGCCTCCGGTCCTGAAGCTTTCTTT	CASYASGPEAFF
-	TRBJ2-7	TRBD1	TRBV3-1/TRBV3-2	TGTGCCAGCAGCCAAGCCGGGACAGGGGGTGGCGAGCAGTACTTC	CASSQAGTGGGEQYF
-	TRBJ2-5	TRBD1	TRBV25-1	TGTGCCAGCAGTCCCCCGGGGGGACAGGGTGGGGAGACCCAGTACTTC	CASSPPGGQGGETQYF
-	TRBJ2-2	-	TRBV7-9	TGTGCCAGCAGCCCCGGGGGGCCGGGGAACACCGGGGAGCTGTTTTTT	CASSPGGPGNTGELFF
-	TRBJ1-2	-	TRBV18	TGTGCCAGCTCACCCGGACAGAGGAACTATGGCTACACCTTC	CASSPGQRNYGYTF
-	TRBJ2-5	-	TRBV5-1	TGCGCCAGCAGCTTGGGGGGAGCGAAAGAGGAGACCCAGTACTTC	CASSLGGAKEETQYF
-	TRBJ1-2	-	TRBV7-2	TGTGCCAGCAGCCCGGGAGGGGGGTCGGGGTATGGCTACACCTTC	CASSPGGGSGYGYTF
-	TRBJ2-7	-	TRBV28	TGTGCCACCAACCAGGGCTACGAGCAGTACTTC	CATNQGYEQYF
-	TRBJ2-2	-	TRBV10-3	TGTGCCATCAGCCAAGGAGGGGGGGACACCGGGGAGCTGTTTTTT	CAISQGGGDTGELFF